This is a list of T cell receptor beta chains from one sample in a study of T-cell memory formation after mild COVID-19. TCRdb called the 5' RACE reads again in MiXCR, with one record for every CDR3 protein. The sample shows approximately 430,000 distinct CDR3 sequences, less than 25% of them seen only once. Input material: PBMCs or a T cell subset sorted from them (not recorded which). The source of these receptors is an adult woman who had mild COVID-19 (a few samples of this study predate the infection). Cell type and time point are not known. The CDR3 runs from the conserved cysteine through the conserved F or W. Each record gives: J gene, V gene, CDR3 protein.

TRBJ1-1 TRBV5-1 CASSYGTGLTEAFF
TRBJ2-2 TRBV27 CASSGLAGGIRELFF
TRBJ2-1 TRBV7-7 CASSLTPTAFNEQFF
TRBJ1-1 TRBV27 CASSFRGENTEAFF
TRBJ1-1 TRBV11-2 CASSFLQGEAFF
TRBJ2-5 TRBV10-3 CAISVSQAGRQETQYF
TRBJ2-3 TRBV3-1 CASSQSRGAPSTDTQYF
TRBJ2-4 TRBV24-1 CATGQPKDKNIQYF
TRBJ2-3 TRBV11-2 CASSLPTGKNRYTQYF
TRBJ2-3 TRBV24-1 CATSSKMGTGGDTQYF
TRBJ2-7 TRBV6-5 CASSSPRQGSYEQYF
TRBJ1-2 TRBV5-1 CASSLGQGFLVGYGYTF
TRBJ2-1 TRBV4-1 CASSQDGGSYNEQFF
TRBJ2-5 TRBV5-6 CASDPGQGVPGTQYF
TRBJ2-1 TRBV24-1 CATSDARSGGRHSNEQFF
TRBJ1-2 TRBV9 CASSAGQANYGYTF
TRBJ1-1 TRBV4-2 CASSQDLVGTYVAFF
TRBJ1-2 TRBV12-3/TRBV12-4 CASKEENYGYTF
TRBJ2-5 TRBV30 CAWGLGDRDVETQYF